These T cell receptor beta chains were read from a single sample in a study of human CD8 memory T cell subsets. TCRdb reworked the 5' RACE reads into one entry per CDR3 protein, no DNA. This sample carries about 3,300 distinct CDR3 sequences, with 33% going to the ten biggest clones. The sample taken for sequencing was CD8+ T cells from PBMCs. Receptors originate from a human donor in good health. CDR3s include the opening cysteine and the closing phenylalanine or tryptophan. Clone sizes are given selectively: once, few, many, or a class where the clone is expanded.

j_call clone_size v_call cdr3_aa
TRBJ2-1 . TRBV24-1 CATSPGLQIRSSYNEQFF
TRBJ2-1 medium-sized TRBV20-1 CSARYGRAYNEQFF
TRBJ2-1 . TRBV7-2 CASRGLADSYNEQFF
TRBJ2-1 medium-sized TRBV11-3 CASSSQDSNEQFF
TRBJ2-1 . TRBV12-3/TRBV12-4 CASSLGPANEQFF
TRBJ1-6 . TRBV7-3 CASLQGSYNSPLHF
TRBJ1-2 . TRBV28 CASDNPRGTGGRPDHGYTF
TRBJ1-5 . TRBV6-2/TRBV6-3 CASSYDEGSQPQHF
TRBJ2-5 medium-sized TRBV2 CASSEDWSGYEETQYF
TRBJ2-7 . TRBV18 CASSQDGIGIYEQYF
TRBJ1-1 medium-sized TRBV7-8 CASRRFGTEAFF
TRBJ2-7 . TRBV20-1 CSARGTLDYEQYF
TRBJ2-1 . TRBV27 CASALYEGVNEQFF
TRBJ2-1 medium-sized TRBV5-6 CASSFPGSPGNEQFF
TRBJ2-6 medium-sized TRBV5-4 CASSKRYSGANVLTF
TRBJ1-5 . TRBV5-1 CASSLLPGNQPQHF
TRBJ2-1 . TRBV7-7 CASSPGLAGEVEQFF
TRBJ2-7 . TRBV20-1 CSARDSPYQYF
TRBJ2-3 . TRBV2 CASSEMAGLGTDTQYF
TRBJ2-1 . TRBV29-1 CSVEDPNSTSYFSYNEQFF
TRBJ2-2 . TRBV4-3 CASSQDDPHTGELFF
TRBJ2-7 . TRBV27 CASSDRGRTQFEQYF
TRBJ2-7 . TRBV11-2 CASSLTGTGSDEQYF